The table lists the clone carrying this T cell receptor (beta chain) with a few counts. The antigen remains undetermined. Included in the TCR beta cDNA libraries were unique molecular identifiers. TCRdb re-called the PCR reads with MiXCR, one entry per CDR3 protein. Of roughly 870,000 distinct CDR3 sequences in the sample, 53% were seen once. CDR1 is MGHDK, CDR2 SYGVNS, per germline. The CDR3 covers 15 residues. The V end lost 8 bases, the J end lost 2 bases, and 17 bases lay between the germline ends. This sample is part of a study of post-analysis software for immune sequencing data. Study results and caveats: Samples from one preparation batch, clustered by F measure, grouped strongly together. TRBV segments more frequent in patients than in controls numbered five and included TRBV5-6, TRBV5-1 and TRBV20-1.

The source of this sequence is a girl aged 5-17 years with multiple sclerosis. The sample consisted of blood. The gene calls are TRBV25-1 and TRBJ2-3; tentatively, D is TRBD1 or TRBD2 (7 bases each). The CDR3 loop is CASAAGGTATDTQYF. CDR3 sequence (DNA): TGTGCCAGCGCCGCCGGGGGGACAGCCACAGATACGCAGTATTTT.